These 27 T cell receptor beta chains share one sample of origin, sequenced in a study of cytomegalovirus exposure and HLA in healthy donors. Repertoires were generated with immunoSEQ multiplex PCR, while TCRdb's copy carries only in-frame clones and drops some. The sample consists of 110,000 or so clones, about 91% of them appearing once. The sample comprised PBMCs. The receptors shown here come from a man aged 18 to 30 in good health and CMV-seronegative.

The J gene is TRBJ1-1, the V gene TRBV11-3; the D is unclear. Germline V CDR1 and CDR2: SGHNT, YENEEA. CDR3 size: 12 residues. Trimming took off 4 bases at V and 6 bases at J, with 9 bases between the two ends. This CDR3 is CASSSRRAEAFF. The CDR3 DNA is TGTGCCAGCAGCTCGAGGAGGGCTGAAGCTTTCTTT.

This chain joins TRBV5-4 and TRBJ1-6; 7 bases are shared with TRBD1. The germline gives CDR1 SGHNT, CDR2 YYREEE (reference sequence). Trimming took 4 bases from V and 8 from J; bases not matched to a gene: 12. The CDR3 covers 16 residues. The CDR3 DNA is TGTGCCAGCAGCCTACAGCCGACAGGGTTGGATTCACCCCTCCACTTT. This codes for CASSLQPTGLDSPLHF.

The chain links TRBV4-3 to TRBJ1-4; D is perhaps TRBD1 (5 bases). The CDR3 runs 15 residues. In germline, CDR1 is LGHNA, CDR2 YSLEER. V was cut by 1 base and J by 10 bases, with 16 bases left in between. The CDR3 loop reads CASSQAAGTSGKLFF. The CDR3 nucleotides read TGCGCCAGCAGCCAAGCCGCCGGGACTTCGGGAAAACTGTTTTTT.

Only a few counts were recorded for this clone. V usage is TRBV2 and J usage is TRBJ1-1; D call uncertain. Germline V CDR1 and CDR2: SNHLY, FYNNEI. V was shortened by 3 bases and J by 1 base, with 6 bases between the two germline ends. This CDR3 is built from 13 residues. This CDR3 reads CASSDYRNTEAFF. Here the CDR3 DNA reads TGTGCCAGCAGTGACTACAGGAACACTGAAGCTTTCTTT.

V gene TRBV5-1 combines with J gene TRBJ1-3, with D possibly being TRBD1 (6 bases). This CDR3 is 15 amino acids long. Germline V gene data show CDR1 as SGHRS and CDR2 as YFSETQ. Trimming pared 2 bases from V and 3 bases from J, leaving 12 bases between. The CDR3 DNA reads TGCGCCAGCAGCTTTTCGACAGGTCTTGGAAACACCATATATTTT. This codes for CASSFSTGLGNTIYF.

The chain employs TRBV9 and TRBJ2-2; the D gene is possibly TRBD2 (5 bases). Between the trimmed V and J ends, which lost 4 bases and 1 base, there was a span of 11 bases. The length of the CDR3 is 15 residues. Germline V lookup: CDR1 SGDLS, CDR2 YYNGEE. The CDR3 protein is CASSPFRGNTGELFF. CDR3 nucleotides: TGTGCCAGCAGCCCCTTCCGGGGGAACACCGGGGAGCTGTTTTTT.

The gene calls are TRBV5-4 and TRBJ1-1, with a weak D call TRBD1 (5 bases). V lost 1 base to trimming and J lost 6 bases, with 10 bases between them. The CDR3 totals 13 residues. Germline CDR1 SGHNT, CDR2 YYREEE (reference sequence). The CDR3 protein is CASSLMQGAEAFF. The CDR3 DNA follows: TGTGCCAGCAGCTTGATGCAGGGCGCTGAAGCTTTCTTT.

V and J are TRBV7-2 and TRBJ2-2; D might be TRBD1 (6 bases). CDR3 length: 16 amino acids. The germline CDR1 and CDR2 sequences are SGHTA and FQGNSA. Between the trimmed V and J ends, which lost 5 bases and 0 bases, there was a span of 13 bases. As DNA, the CDR3 is TGTGCCAGCAGCAAAAATCCAGGGGCGAACACCGGGGAGCTGTTTTTT. It codes for CASSKNPGANTGELFF.

The chain combines TRBV25-1 with TRBJ1-1; D not resolved. With 2 bases removed from V and 4 bases from J, the gap between germline ends came to 11 bases. Germline V gene lookup returns CDR1 MGHDK and CDR2 SYGVNS. The CDR3 is made up of 14 amino acids. CDR3 sequence: CASSEGARSTEAFF. DNA of the CDR3: TGTGCCAGCAGTGAAGGTGCGCGGAGCACTGAAGCTTTCTTT.

The sample holds a few counts of this clone. The chain links TRBV9 to TRBJ1-1, with D uncertain. Deletions cut 0 bases from V and 1 base from J, with 4 bases between. CDR1 and CDR2 from the germline V gene are SGDLS and YYNGEE. CDR3 length: 13 amino acids. CDR3 loop: CASSVVKNTEAFF. CDR3 DNA: TGTGCCAGCAGCGTAGTTAAGAACACTGAAGCTTTCTTT.

This sequence joins TRBV6-5 and TRBJ1-4, with D perhaps matching TRBD1 (6 bases). CDR3 length equals 14 residues. Germline V gene lookup returns CDR1 MNHEY and CDR2 SVGAGI. Deletions cut 8 bases from V and 4 bases from J, with 14 bases between. In nucleotides, the CDR3 is TGTGCCAGCGGGACACGGGGCAATAATGAAAAACTGTTTTTT. Its translation is CASGTRGNNEKLFF.

The chain has TRBV5-4 and TRBJ1-6; D call uncertain. V was shortened by 0 bases and J by 8 bases, with 12 bases between the two germline ends. There are 15 residues in the CDR3. Germline values: CDR1 SGHNT, CDR2 YYREEE (reference sequence). CDR3 in DNA: TGTGCCAGCAGCTTGGCGGGGTATAGTGATTCACCCCTCCACTTT. Translated, it gives CASSLAGYSDSPLHF.

The rearrangement links TRBV5-4 to TRBJ2-2, with D tentatively TRBD2 (5 bases). This CDR3 has 16 residues. Germline-derived CDR1 and CDR2 are SGHNT and YYREEE (reference sequence). V lost 4 bases and J lost 2, with 15 bases in between. CDR3 sequence: CASSGGGSTNTGELFF. The DNA for the CDR3 is TGTGCCAGCAGCGGCGGAGGTAGCACAAACACCGGGGAGCTGTTTTTT.

The rearrangement joins TRBV28 to TRBJ2-7, with 9 bases that match TRBD2. V lost 6 bases, J lost 4 bases, and 10 bases stayed unmatched. Germline CDR1 reads MDHEN; CDR2 reads SYDVKM. CDR3 length equals 15 residues. The CDR3 region is CASSSIGTSIYEQYF. CDR3 nucleotides: TGTGCCAGCAGCTCAATTGGGACTAGCATTTACGAGCAGTACTTC.

This clone came up a few times. The chain joins TRBV4-1 to TRBJ1-6; D possibly corresponds to TRBD1 (5 bases). Trimming cost V 1 base and J 5 bases, with 9 bases left between them. From germline, CDR1 is MGHRA and CDR2 YSYEKL. CDR3 length: 15 amino acids. The CDR3 is CASSQVGGDNSPLHF. In DNA form, the CDR3 reads TGCGCCAGCAGCCAAGTTGGAGGGGATAATTCACCCCTCCACTTT.

The rearrangement joins TRBV11-2 to TRBJ2-2; a weak D match, TRBD1 (6 bases). Looked up from germline, CDR1 is SGHAT and CDR2 is FQNNGV. The CDR3 consists of 15 residues. V was trimmed by 2 bases and J by 2 bases, leaving 9 bases between them. CDR3 loop: CASSLLGTNTGELFF. The CDR3 nucleotides read TGTGCCAGCAGCTTATTAGGGACAAACACCGGGGAGCTGTTTTTT.

The chain has TRBV7-8 and TRBJ1-1, with D perhaps TRBD1 (6 bases). The germline CDR1 and CDR2 sequences are SGHVS and FQNEAQ. The V end was cut by 0 bases, the J end by 7 bases, with 12 bases between. This CDR3 has 14 amino acids. In DNA form, the CDR3 reads TGTGCCAGCAGCTTAGCCTCGGGACAATTTGAAGCTTTCTTT. Translation gives CASSLASGQFEAFF. Based on the CDR3 plus reference TRBV7-8 and TRBJ1-1, the full variable domain is GAGVSQSPRYKVAKRGQDVALRCDPISGHVSLFWYQQALGQGPEFLTYFQNEAQLDKSGLPSDRFFAERPEGSVSTLKIQRTQQEDSAVYLCASSLASGQFEAFFGQGTRLTVV.

The V and J genes are TRBV27 and TRBJ2-2, with 13 bases that match TRBD2. The J segment lost 0 bases and the V segment lost 5 bases, leaving 6 bases of the junction unmatched. This CDR3 has 18 amino acids. Per the germline V gene, CDR1 is MNHEY and CDR2 is SMNVEV (reference sequence). In DNA form, the CDR3 reads TGTGCCAGCAGTACGACGGGACTAGCGGGAACGAACACCGGGGAGCTGTTTTTT. Translating it yields CASSTTGLAGTNTGELFF.

This rearrangement joins TRBV30 to TRBJ2-5; weak D call: TRBD1 (6 bases). This CDR3 contains 14 residues. Per germline, CDR1 GTSNPN and CDR2 SVGIG (reference sequence). The V end lost 1 base, the J end lost 1 base, and 10 bases lay between the germline ends. Written as DNA, the CDR3 is TGTGCCTGGAGTGGGGGGACATTCCAAGAGACCCAGTACTTC. It encodes CAWSGGTFQETQYF.

The V and J genes are TRBV4-1 and TRBJ2-7; 8 bases map to TRBD1. CDR1 MGHRA and CDR2 YSYEKL come from the germline V gene. The CDR3 contains 14 residues. J lost 3 bases, V lost 4 bases, and 5 bases had no gene match. The DNA for the CDR3 is TGCGCCAGCAGCCCTGACAGGGGTGGCTACGAGCAGTACTTC. Its translation is CASSPDRGGYEQYF.

This chain joins TRBV18 and TRBJ1-5, with 8 bases fitting TRBD1. This CDR3 spans 15 amino acids. In germline, CDR1 is KGHSH, CDR2 LQKENI. V shed 3 bases and J 4 bases; nucleotides not matched to a gene: 5. The CDR3 loop is CASSPRGQLNQPQHF. The CDR3, as DNA: TGTGCCAGCTCACCCAGGGGGCAACTAAATCAGCCCCAGCATTTT.

In nucleotides, the CDR3 is TGTGCCAGCAGCTCCAGGGCCACCGCAACTAATGAAAAACTGTTTTTT. Translating it yields CASSSRATATNEKLFF. This chain joins TRBV7-2 and TRBJ1-4, with D possibly matching TRBD1 (5 bases). Germline V CDR1 and CDR2: SGHTA, FQGNSA. Between the trimmed V and J ends, which lost 4 bases and 0 bases, there was a span of 12 bases. This CDR3 is 16 amino acids long.

The rearrangement uses TRBV10-1 and TRBJ1-5, with D maybe TRBD1 (6 bases). CDR1 is WNHNN and CDR2 is SYGVQD in the germline V gene (reference sequence). This CDR3 has 13 residues. The CDR3 bases are TGCGCTGATTATAGGACAGAGAATCAGCCCCAGCATTTT. It specifies CADYRTENQPQHF.

The V and J genes are TRBV4-1 and TRBJ1-4; D gene unclear. V lost 2 bases and J lost 6, with 13 bases in between. Germline loops: CDR1 MGHRA, CDR2 YSYEKL. This CDR3 has 15 amino acids. CDR3 residues: CASSQSVRLYEKLFF. DNA of the CDR3: TGCGCCAGCAGCCAAAGTGTCCGGTTATATGAAAAACTGTTTTTT.

The J gene is TRBJ2-7, the V gene TRBV5-4, with a tentative D call TRBD2 (6 bases). This CDR3 spans 12 amino acids. V lost 6 bases and J 5 bases, leaving 12 bases between the germline ends. Germline V lookup: CDR1 SGHNT, CDR2 YYREEE (reference sequence). As DNA, the CDR3 is TGTGCCAGCACCAGCGGGTCCCACGAGCAGTACTTC. Translation gives CASTSGSHEQYF.

This chain connects TRBV10-1 to TRBJ2-1; 7 positions match TRBD2. The CDR3 sequence is 14 residues long. V was clipped by 6 bases and J by 2 bases; unmatched bases: 4. Per the germline V gene, CDR1 is WNHNN and CDR2 is SYGVQD (reference sequence). The CDR3 sequence is CASSSSGTYNEQFF. In DNA, the CDR3 is TGCGCCAGCAGCTCTAGCGGAACCTACAATGAGCAGTTCTTC.

This clone was seen only once. The chain links TRBV11-2 to TRBJ2-2; no definite D call. Trimming cost V 5 bases and J 2 bases, with 12 bases left between them. The germline V gene has CDR1 SGHAT and CDR2 FQNNGV. This CDR3 is 15 amino acids long. The CDR3 coding sequence is TGTGCCAGCAGCCCCGTGAGGAGTAACACCGGGGAGCTGTTTTTT. This encodes CASSPVRSNTGELFF.